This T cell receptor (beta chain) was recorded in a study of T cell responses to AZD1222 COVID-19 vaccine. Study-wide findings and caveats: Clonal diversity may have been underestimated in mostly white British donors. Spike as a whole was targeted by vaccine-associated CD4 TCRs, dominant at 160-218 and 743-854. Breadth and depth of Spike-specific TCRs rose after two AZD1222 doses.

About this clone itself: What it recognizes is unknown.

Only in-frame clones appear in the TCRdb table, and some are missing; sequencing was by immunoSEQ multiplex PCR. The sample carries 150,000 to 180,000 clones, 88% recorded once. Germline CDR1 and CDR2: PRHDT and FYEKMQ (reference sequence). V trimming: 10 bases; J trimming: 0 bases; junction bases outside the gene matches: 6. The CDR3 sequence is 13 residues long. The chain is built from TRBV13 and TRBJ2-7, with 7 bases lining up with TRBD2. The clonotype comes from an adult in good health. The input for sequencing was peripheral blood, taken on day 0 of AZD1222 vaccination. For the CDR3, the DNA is TGTGCCAAGACCGGCGGGAGCTCCTACGAGCAGTACTTC. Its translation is CAKTGGSSYEQYF.